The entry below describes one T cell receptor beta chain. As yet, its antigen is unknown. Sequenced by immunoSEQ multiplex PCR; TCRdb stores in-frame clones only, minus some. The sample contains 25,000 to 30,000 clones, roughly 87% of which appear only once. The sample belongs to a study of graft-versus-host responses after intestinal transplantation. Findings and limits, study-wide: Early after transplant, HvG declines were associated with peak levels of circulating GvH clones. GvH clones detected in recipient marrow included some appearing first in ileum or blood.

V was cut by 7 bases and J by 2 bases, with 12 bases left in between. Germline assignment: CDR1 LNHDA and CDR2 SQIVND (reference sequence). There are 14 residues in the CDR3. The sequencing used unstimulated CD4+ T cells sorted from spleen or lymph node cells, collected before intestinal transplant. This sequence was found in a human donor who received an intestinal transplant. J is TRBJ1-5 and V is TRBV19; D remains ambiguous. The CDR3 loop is CASTDGRRNQPQHF. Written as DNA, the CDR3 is TGTGCCAGTACTGACGGGCGGCGCAATCAGCCCCAGCATTTT.